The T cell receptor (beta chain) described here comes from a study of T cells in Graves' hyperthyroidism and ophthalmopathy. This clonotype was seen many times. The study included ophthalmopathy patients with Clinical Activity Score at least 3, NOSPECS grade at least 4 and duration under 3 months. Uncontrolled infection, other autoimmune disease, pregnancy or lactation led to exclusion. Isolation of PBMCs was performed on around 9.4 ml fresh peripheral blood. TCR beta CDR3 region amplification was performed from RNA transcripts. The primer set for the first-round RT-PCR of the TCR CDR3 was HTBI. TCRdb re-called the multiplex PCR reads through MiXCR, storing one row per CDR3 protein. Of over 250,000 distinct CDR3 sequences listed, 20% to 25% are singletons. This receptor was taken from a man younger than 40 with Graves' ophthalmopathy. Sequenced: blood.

The CDR3 spells CASSLTGLAGEEQYF. The DNA of the CDR3 is TGTGCCAGCAGCTTGACGGGACTAGCGGGAGAGGAGCAGTACTTC. The V and J genes are TRBV7-2 and TRBJ2-7; 14 bases line up with TRBD2. The CDR3 runs 15 residues. The trim removed 3 bases at V and 7 bases at J, leaving 5 bases unmatched. Germline CDR1 is SGHTA and CDR2 is FQGNSA.